Listed below are T cell receptor beta chains from one sample, sequenced in a study of T cell responses to AZD1222 COVID-19 vaccine. Using immunoSEQ multiplex PCR, the repertoire was profiled, and TCRdb retains in-frame clones only, with some absent. The data hold 73,000 or so clones, with around 88% observed a single time. This sample comprised peripheral blood, obtained on day 0 of AZD1222 vaccination. These receptors were collected from an adult in good health. The CDR3 runs from the conserved cysteine through the conserved F or W.

v_gene: TRBV6-5; j_gene: TRBJ1-5; CDR3aa: CASSYSDGEPQHF
v_gene: TRBV6-5; j_gene: TRBJ2-1; CDR3aa: CASTHLNNEQFF
v_gene: TRBV18; j_gene: TRBJ2-1; CDR3aa: CASSRDRGYNEQFF
v_gene: TRBV30; j_gene: TRBJ1-5; CDR3aa: CAWSPILTQPQHF
v_gene: TRBV28; j_gene: TRBJ1-5; CDR3aa: CASSSKQGSNQPQHF
v_gene: TRBV4-3; j_gene: TRBJ2-2; CDR3aa: CASSPGLAGTNTGELFF
v_gene: TRBV11-2; j_gene: TRBJ2-2; CDR3aa: CASSPIRGPRSGELFF
v_gene: TRBV6-1; j_gene: TRBJ1-6; CDR3aa: CASSEAHRGAGSPLHF
v_gene: TRBV6-5; j_gene: TRBJ1-6; CDR3aa: CASRRDNSPLHF
v_gene: TRBV10-3; j_gene: TRBJ2-7; CDR3aa: CAIQQAGGIVSYEQYF
v_gene: TRBV30; j_gene: TRBJ2-7; CDR3aa: CALGLADSYEQYF
v_gene: TRBV27; j_gene: TRBJ1-1; CDR3aa: CASSVSLRSEAFF
v_gene: TRBV7-8; j_gene: TRBJ2-5; CDR3aa: CASSLVRETQYF
v_gene: TRBV27; j_gene: TRBJ2-7; CDR3aa: CASSLMGYEQYF
v_gene: TRBV2; j_gene: TRBJ1-2; CDR3aa: CASSRQPSNYGYTF
v_gene: TRBV2; j_gene: TRBJ1-1; CDR3aa: CASSVDRGNTEAFF
v_gene: TRBV2; j_gene: TRBJ1-4; CDR3aa: CASRKDGDEKLFF
v_gene: TRBV9; j_gene: TRBJ2-3; CDR3aa: CASSVQGLDTDTQYF
v_gene: TRBV24-1; j_gene: TRBJ2-1; CDR3aa: CATSGNHRYGQGFLF
v_gene: TRBV5-1; j_gene: TRBJ2-7; CDR3aa: CASSFRQRTYEQYF